These 3 T cell receptor beta chains came from one sample sequenced in a study of T cell clonotyping in hematopoietic cell transplantation. Profiled with immunoSEQ multiplex PCR; TCRdb holds only in-frame clones, not every one. The table records over 1,500 clones, approximately 90% of them present only once. Here the sequenced sample was PBMCs, taken at the time of graft-versus-host disease after allogeneic stem cell transplant. Source of these receptors: a young adult male patient who had an allogeneic stem cell transplant from a related donor, so the T cells may come from the graft donor. Some clones in this sample may be carry-over from other donors' samples.

This chain connects TRBV11-3 to TRBJ1-1; a possible D gene is TRBD1 (6 bases). This CDR3 is built from 12 residues. Germline V gene data show CDR1 as SGHNT and CDR2 as YENEEA. V was pared by 4 bases and J by 5 bases, with 8 bases between. The CDR3: CASSWTVTEAFF. CDR3 nucleotides: TGTGCCAGCAGCTGGACAGTTACTGAAGCTTTCTTT.

The rearrangement joins TRBV4-1 to TRBJ1-1; TRBD1 agrees at 8 bases. The J segment lost 1 base and the V segment lost 4 bases, leaving 5 bases of the junction unmatched. Germline assignment: CDR1 MGHRA and CDR2 YSYEKL. The CDR3 runs 15 residues. The CDR3 spells CASSLQTGENTEAFF. The CDR3 DNA follows: TGCGCCAGCAGCCTTCAGACAGGGGAGAACACTGAAGCTTTCTTT.

The chain couples TRBV15 to TRBJ2-7, with TRBD2 as a possible D gene (7 bases). The V end lost 1 base, the J end lost 4 bases, and 14 bases lay between the germline ends. This CDR3 comprises 15 residues. In germline, CDR1 is LNHNV, CDR2 YYDKDF (reference sequence). The CDR3 DNA follows: TGTGCCACCAGCAGAGCCAAGAAGGGGGGGTACGAGCAGTACGTC. Protein: CATSRAKKGGYEQYV.